The table lists the clone carrying this T cell receptor (beta chain) with a count of one. Antigen: not known. Described time point: sample taken at primary tumor resection. No cell sorting; template was whole RNA from tumor, lung tissue or PBMC. The donors comprised about 69 untreated early-stage non-small cell lung cancer patients. The CDR3 length is 15 residues. V was clipped by 1 base and J by 3 bases, with 10 bases between them. The germline V gene has CDR1 LNHNV and CDR2 YYDKDF (reference sequence). Using its own MiXCR run on the 5' RACE reads, TCRdb lists one record per CDR3 protein. The sample has tens of thousands of distinct CDR3 sequences; roughly 4.5% are singletons. The sample belongs to a study of spatial heterogeneity in lung cancer. Study-level background: Sequences of the beta chain were consistently detected in greater numbers than alpha-chain sequences. Raw reads contained each unique TCR and UMI combination more than ten times on average.

Study-level findings and limits: TCRs found ubiquitously expanded in tumor appeared in blood more at resection than at follow-up.

The clonotype originates from a male donor with early-stage non-small cell lung cancer. The chain has TRBV15 and TRBJ2-1; D remains ambiguous. Sequences were derived from PBMCs, sampled at surgery. The CDR3 sequence is CATSRGAGDYNEQFF. CDR3 in DNA: TGTGCCACCAGCAGAGGGGCAGGCGACTACAATGAGCAGTTCTTC. Using reference TRBV15 and TRBJ2-1 for the parts outside the CDR3, the full variable domain is DAMVIQNPRYQVTQFGKPVTLSCSQTLNHNVMYWYQQKSSQAPKLLFHYYDKDFNNEADTPDNFQSRRPNTSFCFLDIRSPGLGDTAMYLCATSRGAGDYNEQFFGPGTRLTVL.